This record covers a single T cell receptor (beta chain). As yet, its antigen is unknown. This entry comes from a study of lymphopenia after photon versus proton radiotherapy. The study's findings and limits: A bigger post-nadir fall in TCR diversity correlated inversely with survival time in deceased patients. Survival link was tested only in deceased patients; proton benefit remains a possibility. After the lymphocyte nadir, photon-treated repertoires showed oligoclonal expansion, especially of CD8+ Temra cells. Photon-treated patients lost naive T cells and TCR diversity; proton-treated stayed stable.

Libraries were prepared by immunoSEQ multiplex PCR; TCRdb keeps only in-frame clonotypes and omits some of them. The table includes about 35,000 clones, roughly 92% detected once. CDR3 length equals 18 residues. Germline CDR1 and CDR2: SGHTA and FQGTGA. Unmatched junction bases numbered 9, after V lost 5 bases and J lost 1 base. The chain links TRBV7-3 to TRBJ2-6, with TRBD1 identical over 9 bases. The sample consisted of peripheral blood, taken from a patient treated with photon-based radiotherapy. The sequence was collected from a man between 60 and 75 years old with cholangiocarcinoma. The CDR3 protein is CASSLTGQGWSGANVLTF. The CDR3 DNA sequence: TGTGCCAGCAGCCTCACCGGACAGGGGTGGTCTGGGGCCAACGTCCTGACTTTC.